Listed below are T cell receptor beta chains from one sample, sequenced in a study of cytomegalovirus exposure and HLA in healthy donors. Assay: immunoSEQ multiplex PCR; the TCRdb copy retains only in-frame clones and omits some. The data show about 75,000 clones, around four fifths seen once. Sequencing was done on a sample of PBMCs. These receptors originate from a man aged 30 to 39 in good health and CMV-seronegative. CDR3s leave out the opening cysteine and the closing phenylalanine or tryptophan.

>TRBV11-3|TRBJ2-3
ASSLGDSYTQY
>TRBV19|TRBJ2-2
ASSMQTQGTGELF
>TRBV4-2|TRBJ2-3
ASSQAGTRVTDTQY
>TRBV27|TRBJ1-4
ASGEVATNEKLF
>TRBV18|TRBJ1-1
ASSNREILSEAF
>TRBV5-5|TRBJ1-6
ASREGQSNSPLH
>TRBV5-1|TRBJ1-2
ASSSGQTATNYGYT
>TRBV27|TRBJ2-3
ASSSYRAGSVTDTQY
>TRBV21-1|TRBJ2-2
ASSSRDRVSPNTGELF
>TRBV5-5|TRBJ2-7
ASSLGPGNQYEQY
>TRBV27|TRBJ2-5
ASSLITGSETQY
>TRBV7-2|TRBJ1-1
ASSLTRDTEAF
>TRBV7-2|TRBJ2-2
ASSLSGLTGELF
>TRBV4-1|TRBJ1-4
ASSRGTRQPLMKGLF
>TRBV21-1|TRBJ1-2
ASSPGRACYT
>TRBV7-2|TRBJ2-1
ASSLWAGANYNEQF
>TRBV7-8|TRBJ2-7
ASRILTSGKTYEQY
>TRBV4-3|TRBJ2-2
ASSQGSGVSGELF
>TRBV30|TRBJ2-7
AWSVGGPYEQY
>TRBV29-1|TRBJ2-6
SIASSGANVLT
>TRBV7-2|TRBJ2-3
ASSRYSGGSDSDTQY
>TRBV27|TRBJ2-7
ASLEAPGGGEQY
>TRBV11-3|TRBJ2-3
ASSLAPSSDTQY
>TRBV6-6|TRBJ2-2
ASSYSSPTGELF
>TRBV5-6|TRBJ2-3
ASSLVGLAGGITDTQY
>TRBV28|TRBJ1-1
ASSLPQLGAF
>TRBV5-1|TRBJ2-5
ASSLARGTEQETQY
>TRBV5-4|TRBJ1-5
ASSLGGQGPQPQH
>TRBV27|TRBJ2-3
ASSLAGGTDTQY
>TRBV2|TRBJ2-1
ASIPSGSYNEQF
>TRBV5-1|TRBJ2-3
ASSLTERDTQY
>TRBV4-1|TRBJ1-2
ASSQRYTDRRGDRGGYT
>TRBV21-1|TRBJ1-1
ASKIGTPHTEAF
>TRBV12-5|TRBJ2-1
ASGLAGSDNEQF
>TRBV29-1|TRBJ2-3
SVLGVGADGSTDTQY
>TRBV6-4|TRBJ2-3
ASSLQGGTDTQY
>TRBV5-8|TRBJ2-7
ASSIGAGVIYEQY
>TRBV19|TRBJ2-1
ASSPGQGSYNEQF
>TRBV9|TRBJ2-3
ASSAYSGGIDTQY
>TRBV9|TRBJ2-7
ASSGRGTGLYEQY
>TRBV5-4|TRBJ2-2
ASSLTDTGELF
>TRBV6-6|TRBJ1-5
ASSYLSQPQH
>TRBV6-6|TRBJ1-4
ASSYSQATNEKLF
>TRBV6-5|TRBJ1-5
ASSAGNQPQH
>TRBV5-4|TRBJ1-2
ASNRGQGTTNYGYT
>TRBV19|TRBJ1-1
ASSGRPNTEAF
>TRBV5-1|TRBJ2-1
ASSLARTGVMNEQF
>TRBV4-1|TRBJ2-1
ASSHPGQVRHEQF
>TRBV19|TRBJ2-3
ASRELAGNPVEY
>TRBV27|TRBJ2-7
ASSFYSSDEQY
>TRBV12-5|TRBJ2-3
ASGLARLESTDTQY
>TRBV10-1|TRBJ1-1
AIPLSDTASAILNTEAF
>TRBV6-5|TRBJ2-5
ASIVAGGLETQY
>TRBV7-6|TRBJ2-5
ASSRFLGERGERETQY